This T cell receptor beta chain was recorded in a study of Ad26.COV2.S vaccination and SARS-CoV-2 variants. As for the study in general: The COV1001 Ad26.COV2.S trial arm included the donor. Intramuscular Ad26.COV2.S doses were given once or twice, 56 days apart.

CDR3 length: 15 amino acids. Germline values: CDR1 MNHNY, CDR2 SVGAGI (reference sequence). V was cut by 0 bases and J by 3 bases, with 12 bases left in between. Treatment indicated: some 20 received Ad26.COV2.S at low or high dose, single or two shots; 5 received placebo; per-sample allocation not given. Following the first vaccine or placebo injection, samples were taken on day 63. Wuhan-strain SARS-CoV-2 spike was expressed by the Ad26 vector that made up the vaccine. The data were produced by immunoSEQ multiplex PCR, yet TCRdb's version contains in-frame clones alone and is incomplete. The sample contains about 440,000 clones, about nine tenths of which appear only once.

The chain employs TRBV6-6 and TRBJ2-7; TRBD2 is a possible D gene (5 bases). Sequencing was performed on peripheral blood, taken in a trial of Ad26.COV2.S vaccine versus placebo. This TCR derives from a person between 18 and 59 years old who received the Ad26.COV2.S COVID-19 vaccine or a placebo. The CDR3 DNA follows: TGTGCCAGCAGTTACTCTGGGCTAGCCTACTACGAGCAGTACTTC. It is translated as CASSYSGLAYYEQYF.